These T cell receptor beta chains were read from a single sample in a study of Ad26.COV2.S vaccination and SARS-CoV-2 variants. Data came from immunoSEQ multiplex PCR; TCRdb stores just in-frame clones and leaves some out. This sample yields roughly 420,000 clones, of which roughly 90% are seen a single time; roughly 4% belongs to the top ten. The material was peripheral blood, obtained in a trial of Ad26.COV2.S vaccine versus placebo. The receptors were gathered from a person between 18 and 65 years old who received the Ad26.COV2.S COVID-19 vaccine or a placebo. Both conserved end residues are part of each CDR3. The D gene is left open where the match is weak. Clone size is given for some rows only: seen once, a few or many times, or a class if the clone is expanded.

D,size,J,V,CDR3,DNA
.,.,TRBJ2-7,TRBV6-5,CASSYSPHPGYEQYF,TGTGCCAGCAGTTACTCTCCCCACCCGGGCTACGAGCAGTACTTC
TRBD1,.,TRBJ1-4,TRBV10-3,CASPWDRGNEKLFF,TGTGCCAGCCCCTGGGACAGGGGAAATGAAAAACTGTTTTTT
TRBD2,.,TRBJ2-1,TRBV5-1,CASSSTSGGHYNEQFF,TGCGCCAGCAGCTCGACTAGCGGGGGCCACTACAATGAGCAGTTCTTC
.,.,TRBJ1-2,TRBV29-1,CSVVPRMGARYGYTF,TGCAGCGTTGTCCCTCGTATGGGGGCTCGCTATGGCTACACCTTC
.,once,TRBJ1-6,TRBV11-2,CASSLRTETFYNSPLHF,TGTGCCAGCAGCCTTCGGACAGAAACCTTCTATAATTCACCCCTCCACTTT
.,.,TRBJ2-3,TRBV10-3,CAISERGGTDTQYF,TGTGCCATCAGTGAGAGGGGCGGGACGGATACGCAGTATTTT
TRBD2,.,TRBJ2-3,TRBV7-9,CASSTLAGVADTQYF,TGTGCCAGCAGCACCCTAGCGGGGGTGGCAGATACGCAGTATTTT
TRBD2,.,TRBJ2-3,TRBV7-3,CASSSLAGGQDTQYF,TGTGCCAGCAGTTCACTAGCGGGGGGCCAAGATACGCAGTATTTT
.,.,TRBJ2-5,TRBV30,CAWAKRALGGETQYF,TGTGCCTGGGCAAAAAGGGCCCTCGGAGGGGAGACCCAGTACTTC
.,.,TRBJ2-3,TRBV6-5,CASSYLGVRTDTQYF,TGTGCCAGCAGTTACCTGGGGGTAAGGACAGATACGCAGTATTTT
TRBD1,.,TRBJ2-5,TRBV29-1,CSVAGQGQETQYF,TGCAGCGTTGCAGGACAGGGGCAAGAGACCCAGTACTTC
TRBD2,.,TRBJ2-2,TRBV10-3,CAISEERGGGGTGELFF,TGTGCCATCAGTGAAGAACGTGGCGGGGGGGGCACCGGGGAGCTGTTTTTT
.,.,TRBJ1-4,TRBV5-6,CASSLRAGTTNEKLFF,TGTGCCAGCAGCTTGAGGGCCGGGACAACTAATGAAAAACTGTTTTTT
.,.,TRBJ2-1,TRBV12-3/TRBV12-4,CASTQGNNEQFF,TGTGCCAGCACCCAAGGTAACAATGAGCAGTTCTTC